Below, 5 T cell receptor beta chains from the same sample are listed, as sequenced in a study of shared clonotypes between healthy human individuals. Assay: immunoSEQ multiplex PCR; the TCRdb copy retains only in-frame clones and omits some. In the table there are 2 million to 2.5 million clones, 85% to 95% of which are singletons. Sequencing was performed on naive CD4+ T cells from PBMCs. Sample subset: CD45RA+ positively selected. These receptors were collected from a man aged 18 to 29 in good health. Some clones in this sample may be carry-over from other donors' samples.

This clone was recorded only once. The chain links TRBV5-4 to TRBJ1-1; the match to TRBD1 covers 7 bases. CDR3 length: 14 residues. In germline, CDR1 is SGHNT, CDR2 YYREEE (reference sequence). The J segment lost 5 bases and the V segment lost 4 bases, leaving 8 bases of the junction unmatched. The CDR3 DNA is TGTGCCAGCAGCCAGGGGGGGTCGGGGACTGAAGCTTTCTTT. As protein: CASSQGGSGTEAFF.

The rearrangement uses TRBV6-1 and TRBJ2-7; D is unclear. This CDR3 region has 11 residues. Germline CDR1 MNHNS, CDR2 SASEGT. With 1 base removed from V and 6 bases from J, the gap between germline ends came to 4 bases. This chain's CDR3 is CASSEDPEQYF. The CDR3 DNA is TGTGCCAGCAGTGAAGACCCCGAGCAGTACTTC.

This chain links TRBV28 with TRBJ2-7; no firm D call. The V end was cut by 10 bases, the J end by 2 bases, with 15 bases between. Germline lookup yields CDR1 MDHEN and CDR2 SYDVKM. This CDR3 has 13 residues. The CDR3 loop is CAIPWIEAYEQYF. The CDR3 region has the DNA TGTGCCATCCCATGGATAGAGGCCTACGAGCAGTACTTC.

The chain is built from TRBV18 and TRBJ2-3, with 7 nucleotides matching TRBD1. The CDR3 has 14 amino acids. Germline V gene data show CDR1 as KGHSH and CDR2 as LQKENI. V lost 4 bases and J lost 1; bases outside the gene matches: 2. The CDR3 is CASSLGQGTDTQYF. The DNA of the CDR3 is TGTGCCAGCTCACTCGGACAGGGCACAGATACGCAGTATTTT. Full variable domain (remainder filled in from reference TRBV18 and TRBJ2-3): NAGVMQNPRHLVRRRGQEARLRCSPMKGHSHVYWYRQLPEEGLKFMVYLQKENIIDESGMPKERFSAEFPKEGPSILRIQQVVRGDSAAYFCASSLGQGTDTQYFGPGTRLTVL.

The chain joins TRBV28 to TRBJ1-2, with 7 bases that match TRBD1. Germline CDR1 reads MDHEN; CDR2 reads SYDVKM. This CDR3 is built from 12 residues. V dropped 3 bases and J dropped 8; count of bases not matched to a gene: 3. The CDR3 region is CASSLNRGGYTF. CDR3 bases: TGTGCCAGCAGTTTGAACAGGGGCGGCTACACCTTC.